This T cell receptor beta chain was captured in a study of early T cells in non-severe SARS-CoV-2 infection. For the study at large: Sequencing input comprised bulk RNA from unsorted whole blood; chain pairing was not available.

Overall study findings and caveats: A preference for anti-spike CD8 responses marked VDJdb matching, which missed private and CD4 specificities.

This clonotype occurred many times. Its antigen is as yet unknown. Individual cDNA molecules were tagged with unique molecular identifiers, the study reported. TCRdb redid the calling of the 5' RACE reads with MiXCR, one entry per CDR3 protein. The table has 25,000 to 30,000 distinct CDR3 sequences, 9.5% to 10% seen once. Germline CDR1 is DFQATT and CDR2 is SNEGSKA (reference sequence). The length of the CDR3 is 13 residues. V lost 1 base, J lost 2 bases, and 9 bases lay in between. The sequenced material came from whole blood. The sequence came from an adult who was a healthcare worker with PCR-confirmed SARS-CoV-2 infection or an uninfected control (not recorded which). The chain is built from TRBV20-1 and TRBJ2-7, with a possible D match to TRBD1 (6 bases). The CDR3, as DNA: TGCAGTGCTAGAGGGACAGAGGCCTACGAGCAGTACTTC. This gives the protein CSARGTEAYEQYF.